Sequencing of this TCR beta chain was carried out in a study of PD-1 blockade in mismatch repair-deficient tumors. Worth noting for this clone: Its antigen is still unknown.

TCRdb's table, derived via immunoSEQ multiplex PCR, lists solely in-frame clones and lacks some. The sample contains thousands of clones, 60% to 85% of which appear only once. Unmatched junction bases numbered 9, after V lost 7 bases and J lost 4 bases. Germline CDR1 and CDR2: SGHNT and YYREEE (reference sequence). The CDR3 runs to 15 residues. Overall study findings and caveats: Tumor-resident clones, often undetectable pretreatment in blood, expanded then contracted after pembrolizumab.

Time point here: archival surgical resection tumor tissue. TCRs were sequenced from a few patients responding to pembrolizumab. The three responders' tumors were archival surgical resection specimens. The source material was primary tumor tissue, sampled from a patient treated with pembrolizumab. This clonotype originated in an adult with mismatch repair-deficient cancer. This chain joins TRBV5-4 and TRBJ2-3; 10 bases are a match to TRBD2. The CDR3 region has the DNA TGTGCCAGCGGGCCCGGAGCGGGAGGGCCAGATACGCAGTATTTT. Translating it yields CASGPGAGGPDTQYF.